Shown below are 4 T cell receptor beta chains from a single sample sequenced in a study of technical replicates of blood from several donors (dated by TCRdb to between 2016 and 2019). Libraries came from the immunoSEQ multiplex PCR assay. In TCRdb, the immuneACCESS table is reduced to in-frame sequences with V and J assigned. These tables do not hold every clone; where another copy was compared, an unresolved V gene accounts for under half, and the others remain unexplained. Within this sample are tens of thousands of clones, with approximately 95% of them counted one time only. Of the sample, more than 0.3% is held by the ten largest clones. The sample consisted of T cells isolated from PBMCs. The receptors shown here come from a human donor in good health.

In DNA form, the CDR3 reads TGTGCCAGCAGCTTAGCTAGCGGGAGCGCCGGGGAGCTGTTTTTT. Translated, it gives CASSLASGSAGELFF. V is TRBV7-7 and J is TRBJ2-2; 9 nucleotides agree with TRBD2. The CDR3 sequence is 15 residues long. V shed 0 bases, J shed 6 bases, and the junction held 2 bases outside the gene matches. Germline assignment: CDR1 SSHAT and CDR2 FNYEAQ (reference sequence).

The rearrangement uses TRBV27 and TRBJ1-2, with 8 nucleotides matching TRBD1. In germline, CDR1 is MNHEY, CDR2 SMNVEV (reference sequence). The CDR3 runs to 15 residues. V was clipped by 0 bases and J by 5 bases; unmatched bases: 5. This CDR3 reads CASSLSQGAVYGYTF. As DNA, the CDR3 is TGTGCCAGCAGTTTATCCCAGGGGGCGGTTTATGGCTACACCTTC.

V gene TRBV6-5 combines with J gene TRBJ1-1, with D tentatively TRBD1 (6 bases). Germline V lookup: CDR1 MNHEY, CDR2 SVGAGI. V was cut by 3 bases and J by 13 bases, with 15 bases left in between. CDR3 length equals 12 residues. The CDR3 here is CASSYPGSGDFF. CDR3 in DNA: TGTGCCAGCAGTTATCCAGGGTCAGGGGATTTCTTT.

This sequence joins TRBV28 and TRBJ1-2; possibly TRBD1 for D (6 bases). Germline V gene data show CDR1 as MDHEN and CDR2 as SYDVKM. This CDR3 is 13 amino acids long. Trimming stripped 10 bases from V and 4 bases from J, with 16 bases between. CDR3 amino acids: CAIRPDRAYGYTF. Here the CDR3 DNA reads TGTGCCATCAGACCGGACAGAGCCTATGGCTACACCTTC.